The TCR beta chain under discussion was sequenced for a study of regulatory T cells in long-lasting Graves disease. Investigators prepared the TCR beta libraries by applying iRepertoire HTBI primers and Arm-PCR of CDR3 regions. TCRdb fed the multiplex PCR reads into MiXCR, producing one record per CDR3 protein. Among about 450,000 distinct CDR3 sequences listed, 12% to 15% were seen once. Time point in this sample: newly diagnosed GD, antithyroid drugs for less than 3 months. The TCR library was made from RNA that had been extracted from PBMCs in TRIzol. V dropped 1 base and J dropped 0 bases, with 7 bases sitting between them. Germline V gene data show CDR1 as LGHNA and CDR2 as YNFKEQ. The length of the CDR3 is 14 residues. These data are also associated with another study on T cells in Graves' hyperthyroidism and ophthalmopathy.

The sequence derives from a woman between 45 and 60 years old with Graves disease. This specimen consisted of peripheral blood mononuclear cells (PBMCs), obtained at new diagnosis, from a patient treated with antithyroid drugs. This rearrangement joins TRBV4-2 to TRBJ2-7, with unresolved D. CDR3 region: CASSQGSSSYEQYF. CDR3 nucleotide sequence: TGTGCCAGCAGCCAAGGCAGTTCCTCCTACGAGCAGTACTTC.